The 6 T cell receptor beta chains listed next were all sequenced from one sample in a study of T cells in Graves' hyperthyroidism and ophthalmopathy. The source material, RNA transcripts, was used to amplify TCR beta CDR3 regions. Using the HTBI primer set, a first-round RT-PCR was run on the TCR CDR3. One entry per CDR3 protein results from TCRdb running MiXCR on the multiplex PCR reads. The sample consists of 300,000 to 400,000 distinct CDR3 sequences, around 13% of them appearing once. Material: blood. The receptors stem from a young woman with Graves' hyperthyroidism.

V and J are TRBV29-1 and TRBJ1-3; D is uncertain. The CDR3 covers 17 residues. Germline values: CDR1 SQVTM, CDR2 ANQGSEA. V was pared by 1 base and J by 0 bases, with 16 bases between. The CDR3 region is CSVEVWADGDSGNTIYF. The CDR3 DNA follows: TGCAGCGTTGAAGTATGGGCCGACGGGGACTCTGGAAACACCATATATTTT. The full variable domain, rest sourced from reference TRBV29-1 and TRBJ1-3, is SAVISQKPSRDICQRGTSLTIQCQVDSQVTMMFWYRQQPGQSLTLIATANQGSEATYESGFVIDKFPISRPNLTFSTLTVSNMSPEDSSIYLCSVEVWADGDSGNTIYFGEGSWLTVV.

The CDR3 here is CASSLGLAGGHSDTQYF. The CDR3 DNA reads TGTGCCAGCAGCCTAGGACTAGCGGGGGGGCACTCAGATACGCAGTATTTT. The chain employs TRBV3-1 and TRBJ2-3; 15 nucleotides line up with TRBD2. Germline assignment: CDR1 LGHDT and CDR2 YNNKEL (reference sequence). This CDR3 has 17 residues. The V gene end was trimmed by 4 bases and the J gene end by 4 bases; junction bases not matched to a gene: 6.

This clonotype was detected many times. The rearrangement uses TRBV6-5 and TRBJ1-2; D not resolved. The CDR3 is 14 residues long. CDR1 is MNHEY and CDR2 is SVGAGI in the germline V gene. V was clipped by 4 bases and J by 4 bases, with 13 bases between them. CDR3 in DNA: TGTGCCAGCAGTTCCCATGGACGAGCCTATGGCTACACCTTC. It codes for CASSSHGRAYGYTF.

The chain joins TRBV7-3 to TRBJ2-2; 7 bases map to TRBD1. The V gene end was trimmed by 5 bases and the J gene end by 5 bases; junction bases not matched to a gene: 2. CDR1 SGHTA and CDR2 FQGTGA come from the germline V gene. The CDR3 covers 13 residues. CDR3 region: CASSATGTGELFF. The CDR3 bases are TGTGCCAGCAGCGCGACAGGGACCGGGGAGCTGTTTTTT.

The chain joins TRBV11-2 to TRBJ1-2; D gene uncertain. Trimming left V 7 bases short and J 10 bases short, with 16 bases between. Per the germline V gene, CDR1 is SGHAT and CDR2 is FQNNGV. The CDR3 contains 12 residues. Here the CDR3 reads CASNGLARDYTF. CDR3 bases: TGTGCCAGCAACGGACTTGCCCGGGACTACACCTTC.

Ten or more counts support this clonotype. The rearrangement joins TRBV3-1 to TRBJ2-2, with 7 bases lining up with TRBD2. Germline V gene data show CDR1 as LGHDT and CDR2 as YNNKEL (reference sequence). V was clipped by 0 bases and J by 6 bases; unmatched bases: 1. The CDR3 length is 14 residues. In DNA, the CDR3 is TGTGCCAGCAGCCAAGAGGGAGGGCCCGGGGAGCTGTTTTTT. Protein: CASSQEGGPGELFF.